This TCR beta chain was retrieved from a study of cytomegalovirus exposure and HLA in healthy donors. A multiplex PCR was run with 60 Vbeta primers and 13 Jbeta primers. Data came from immunoSEQ multiplex PCR; TCRdb stores just in-frame clones and leaves some out. The sample lists under 200,000 clones; 81% were seen once. Per germline, CDR1 LNHNV and CDR2 YYDKDF (reference sequence). V lost 5 bases and J 9 bases, leaving 15 bases between the germline ends. There are 13 residues in the CDR3. Sequencing was performed on PBMCs. The chain employs TRBV15 and TRBJ2-3; possible D gene TRBD2, 6 bases. This TCR was sampled from a man in his forties in good health and CMV-seropositive. The CDR3 DNA follows: TGTGCCACCAGCCGCTTCCCGGGGGACACGCAGTATTTT. This codes for CATSRFPGDTQYF. Full variable domain (rest looked up from reference TRBV15 and TRBJ2-3): DAMVIQNPRYQVTQFGKPVTLSCSQTLNHNVMYWYQQKSSQAPKLLFHYYDKDFNNEADTPDNFQSRRPNTSFCFLDIRSPGLGDTAMYLCATSRFPGDTQYFGPGTRLTVL.